This paragraph covers one T cell receptor (beta chain) sequence. Assay used: immunoSEQ multiplex PCR; TCRdb lists only in-frame clones, some missing. This sample has just under 75,000 clones, with roughly 92% found just once. The sample comes from a study of OX40 agonist ivuxolimab in advanced cancers. About the study: With a range of about 23 to 85, age averaged 60 years, and approximately 83% were male.

The CDR3 has 15 residues. In germline, CDR1 is MNHEY, CDR2 SMNVEV (reference sequence). Trimming removed 0 bases at V and 2 bases at J, with 7 bases between. Specimen: CD4+ or CD8+ T cells sorted from blood, collected in a trial of the OX40 agonist ivuxolimab. The sequence was obtained from an adult with an advanced solid tumor such as melanoma, head and neck, liver or kidney cancer. The genes are TRBV27 and TRBJ1-4; D is undetermined. In DNA, the CDR3 is TGTGCCAGCAGTTTATCTTTTTCGACTAATGAAAAACTGTTTTTT. Translating it yields CASSLSFSTNEKLFF.